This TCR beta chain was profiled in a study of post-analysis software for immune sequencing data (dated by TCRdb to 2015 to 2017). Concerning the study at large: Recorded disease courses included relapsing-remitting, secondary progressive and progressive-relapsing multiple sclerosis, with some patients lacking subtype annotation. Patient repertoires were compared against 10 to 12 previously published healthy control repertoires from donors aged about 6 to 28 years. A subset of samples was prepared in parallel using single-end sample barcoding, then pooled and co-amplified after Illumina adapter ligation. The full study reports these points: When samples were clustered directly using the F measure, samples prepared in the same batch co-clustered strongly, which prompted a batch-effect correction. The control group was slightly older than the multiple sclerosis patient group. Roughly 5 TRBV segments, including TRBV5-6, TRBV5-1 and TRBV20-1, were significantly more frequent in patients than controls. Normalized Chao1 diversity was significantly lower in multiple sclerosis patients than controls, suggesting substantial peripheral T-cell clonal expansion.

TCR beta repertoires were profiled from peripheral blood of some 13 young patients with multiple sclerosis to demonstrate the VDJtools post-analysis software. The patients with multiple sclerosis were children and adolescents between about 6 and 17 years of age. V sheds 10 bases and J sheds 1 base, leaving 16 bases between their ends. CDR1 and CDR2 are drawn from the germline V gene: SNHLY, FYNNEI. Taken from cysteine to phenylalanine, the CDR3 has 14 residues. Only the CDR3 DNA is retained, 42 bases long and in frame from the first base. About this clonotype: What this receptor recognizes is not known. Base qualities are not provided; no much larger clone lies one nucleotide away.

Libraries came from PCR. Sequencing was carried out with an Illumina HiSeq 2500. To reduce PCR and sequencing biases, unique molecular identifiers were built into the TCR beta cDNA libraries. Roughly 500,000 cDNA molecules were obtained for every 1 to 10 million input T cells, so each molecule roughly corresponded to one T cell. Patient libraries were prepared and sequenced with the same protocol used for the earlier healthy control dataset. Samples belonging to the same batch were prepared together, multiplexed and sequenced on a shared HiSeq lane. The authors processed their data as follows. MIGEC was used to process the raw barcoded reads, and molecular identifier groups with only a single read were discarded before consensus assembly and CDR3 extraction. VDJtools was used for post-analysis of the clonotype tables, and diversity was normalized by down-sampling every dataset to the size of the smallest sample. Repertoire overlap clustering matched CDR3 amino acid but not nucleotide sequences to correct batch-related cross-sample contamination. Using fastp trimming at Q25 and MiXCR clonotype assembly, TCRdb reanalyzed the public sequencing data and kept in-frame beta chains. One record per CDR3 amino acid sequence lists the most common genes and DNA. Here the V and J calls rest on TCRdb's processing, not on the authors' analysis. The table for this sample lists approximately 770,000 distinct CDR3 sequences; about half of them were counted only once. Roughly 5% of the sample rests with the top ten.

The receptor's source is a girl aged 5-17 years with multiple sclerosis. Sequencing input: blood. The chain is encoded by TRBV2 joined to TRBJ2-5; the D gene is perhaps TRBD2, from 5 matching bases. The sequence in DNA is TGTGCCAATCAGGCTAGCAGACCCCAAGAGACCCAGTACTTC. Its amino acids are CANQASRPQETQYF.